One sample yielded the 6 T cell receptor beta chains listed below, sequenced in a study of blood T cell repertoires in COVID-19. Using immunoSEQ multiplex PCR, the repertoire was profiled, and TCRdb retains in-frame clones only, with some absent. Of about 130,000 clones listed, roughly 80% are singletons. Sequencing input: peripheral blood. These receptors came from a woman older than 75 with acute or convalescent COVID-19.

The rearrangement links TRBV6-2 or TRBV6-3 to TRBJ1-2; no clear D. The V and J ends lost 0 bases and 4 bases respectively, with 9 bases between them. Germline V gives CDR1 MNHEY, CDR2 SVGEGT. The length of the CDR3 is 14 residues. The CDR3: CASSYSRYFYGYTF. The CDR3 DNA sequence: TGTGCCAGCAGTTACTCGAGATATTTCTATGGCTACACCTTC.

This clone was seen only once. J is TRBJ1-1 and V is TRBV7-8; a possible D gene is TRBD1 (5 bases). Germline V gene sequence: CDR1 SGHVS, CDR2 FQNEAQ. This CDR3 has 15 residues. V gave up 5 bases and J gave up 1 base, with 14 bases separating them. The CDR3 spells CASSLMTVRNTEAFF. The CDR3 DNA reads TGTGCCAGCAGCCTCATGACAGTTCGGAACACTGAAGCTTTCTTT.

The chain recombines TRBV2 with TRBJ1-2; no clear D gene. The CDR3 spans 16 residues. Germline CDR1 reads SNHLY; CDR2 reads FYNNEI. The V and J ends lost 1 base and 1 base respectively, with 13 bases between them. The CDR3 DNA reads TGTGCCAGCAGTGAAGGCCCCAGACGACATAACTATGGCTACACCTTC. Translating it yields CASSEGPRRHNYGYTF.

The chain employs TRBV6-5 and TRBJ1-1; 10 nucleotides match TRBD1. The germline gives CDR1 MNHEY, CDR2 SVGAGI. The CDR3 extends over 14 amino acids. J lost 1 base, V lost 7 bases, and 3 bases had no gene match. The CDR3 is CASKGQGPNTEAFF. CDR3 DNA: TGTGCCAGCAAGGGACAGGGGCCGAACACTGAAGCTTTCTTT.

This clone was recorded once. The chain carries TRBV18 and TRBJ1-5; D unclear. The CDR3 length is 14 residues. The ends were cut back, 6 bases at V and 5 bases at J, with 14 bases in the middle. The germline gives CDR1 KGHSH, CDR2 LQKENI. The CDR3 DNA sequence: TGTGCCAGCTCCCCCTGGAGGGAGGATCAGCCCCAGCATTTT. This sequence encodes CASSPWREDQPQHF.

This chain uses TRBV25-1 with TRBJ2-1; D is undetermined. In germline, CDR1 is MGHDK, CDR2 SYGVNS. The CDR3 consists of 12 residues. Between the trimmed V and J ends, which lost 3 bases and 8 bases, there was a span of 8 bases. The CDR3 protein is CASSEAAHEQFF. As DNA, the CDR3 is TGTGCCAGCAGTGAGGCCGCCCATGAGCAGTTCTTC.